This T cell receptor (beta chain) stems from a study of post-analysis software for immune sequencing data. On the study more broadly: Patients had relapsing-remitting, secondary progressive or progressive-relapsing multiple sclerosis; some lacked subtype. Study observations and caveats: In patients, TRBV5-6, TRBV5-1 and TRBV20-1 belonged to roughly five TRBV segments found more frequently than in controls. With F measure, samples from one preparation batch clustered together strongly.

Unique molecular identifiers featured in each of the TCR beta cDNA libraries. Input populations of roughly 0.85 to 11 million T cells gave rise to approximately 500,000 cDNA molecules. TCRdb passed the PCR reads through MiXCR, listing each CDR3 protein once. The table records hundreds of thousands of distinct CDR3 sequences, roughly three fifths of them present only once. This clonotype came up once. Its target is not known. CDR3 length: 13 residues. Trimming left V 6 bases short and J 1 base short, with 9 bases between. Germline V gives CDR1 ENHRY, CDR2 SYGVKD. This receptor was identified in a girl aged 2-10 years with multiple sclerosis. The sample consisted of blood. The rearrangement joins TRBV10-3 to TRBJ1-1; D remains ambiguous. In DNA form, the CDR3 reads TGTGCCATCAGAAAAGACGGGAACACTGAAGCTTTCTTT. This codes for CAIRKDGNTEAFF.